The next 24 T cell receptor beta chains were all read from a single sample in a study of T-cell reconstitution after alpha-beta-depleted transplantation in children. Unique molecular identifiers were used in preparing the TCRbeta library. TCRdb passed the PCR reads through MiXCR, listing each CDR3 protein once. The sample consists of about 610,000 distinct CDR3 sequences, 10% of them appearing once. Sequenced material: PBMCs from the stem cell graft donor, taken from the stem cell graft. All receptors come from a human donor who donated a stem cell graft to a child with acute myeloid leukemia.

This rearrangement joins TRBV28 to TRBJ2-1, with 8 bases fitting TRBD1. From germline, CDR1 is MDHEN and CDR2 SYDVKM. CDR3 length: 15 residues. V was pared by 8 bases and J by 5 bases, with 11 bases of the junction left unmatched. CDR3 in amino acids: CASLSRGRKNNEQFF. The CDR3 DNA reads as TGTGCCAGCCTTTCCAGGGGGCGCAAAAACAATGAGCAGTTCTTC.

There are many counts of this clonotype. The gene calls are TRBV7-3 and TRBJ2-3; 8 positions agree with TRBD1. The CDR3 length is 14 residues. Trimming took 6 bases from V and 3 from J; bases not matched to a gene: 5. Per germline, CDR1 SGHTA and CDR2 FQGTGA. CDR3 loop: CASRRQGRTDTQYF. The CDR3 nucleotides read TGTGCCAGCAGGAGACAGGGGAGGACAGATACGCAGTATTTT.

J is TRBJ2-2 and V is TRBV15, with D possibly being TRBD2 (6 bases). The length of the CDR3 is 16 residues. In germline, CDR1 is LNHNV, CDR2 YYDKDF (reference sequence). V was trimmed by 3 bases and J by 4 bases, leaving 15 bases between them. The chain's CDR3 is CATSRGKLALTGELFF. CDR3 sequence (DNA): TGTGCCACCAGCAGGGGCAAGCTAGCGCTCACCGGGGAGCTGTTTTTT.

This clonotype was recorded a few times. The V call is TRBV5-6, the J call TRBJ1-3, with 8 bases aligning to TRBD1. Germline trimming cut 4 bases from V and 1 base from J; bases unmatched to any gene: 10. From germline, CDR1 is SGHDT and CDR2 YYEEEE. The CDR3 extends over 17 amino acids. The CDR3 sequence is CASSDQGQGWSGNTIYF. In DNA form, the CDR3 reads TGTGCCAGCAGCGACCAAGGACAGGGATGGTCTGGAAACACCATATATTTT.

In the case of this clonotype: A much larger clone lies a single base off, so this may be a read error. The chain employs TRBV7-2 and TRBJ2-1; D is ambiguous. The CDR3 runs to 14 residues. In germline, CDR1 is SGHTA, CDR2 FQGNSA. As DNA, the CDR3 is TGTGCCAGCAGCTTAGGGTGGCCCCCCAATAAGCAGTTCTTC. Translating gives CASSLGWPPNKQFF.

The chain couples TRBV10-3 to TRBJ2-6; the D gene is possibly TRBD2 (6 bases). Trimming stripped 4 bases from V and 2 bases from J, with 12 bases between. Looked up from germline, CDR1 is ENHRY and CDR2 is SYGVKD. CDR3 size: 16 residues. As DNA, the CDR3 is TGTGCCATCAGTGGGCTAGCGACCCCTGGGGCCAACGTCCTGACTTTC. Its protein product is CAISGLATPGANVLTF.

This clonotype was observed a handful of times. The V gene is TRBV5-1, the J gene TRBJ1-6; a weak D match, TRBD1 (5 bases). V was cut by 4 bases and J by 7 bases, with 18 bases left in between. The CDR3 is 16 amino acids. CDR1 is SGHRS and CDR2 is YFSETQ in the germline V gene. CDR3 DNA sequence: TGCGCCAGCAGCGCGCATGGGGGTATAGCCAATTCACCCCTCCACTTT. Translating gives CASSAHGGIANSPLHF.

The chain links TRBV11-2 to TRBJ2-3, with 8 bases aligning to TRBD1. With V trimmed by 5 bases and J by 6 bases, 10 bases remained unmatched. Germline loops: CDR1 SGHAT, CDR2 FQNNGV. The CDR3 runs 15 residues. CDR3 amino acids: CASSPGQGGQDTQYF. CDR3 nucleotide sequence: TGTGCCAGCAGCCCCGGACAGGGAGGCCAGGATACGCAGTATTTT.

This sequence joins TRBV6-1 and TRBJ1-1; the match to TRBD1 covers 10 bases. This CDR3 is 15 amino acids long. The germline CDR1 and CDR2 sequences are MNHNS and SASEGT. V lost 6 bases and J lost 5; bases outside the gene matches: 9. The CDR3 here is CASRLTGGSATEAFF. The DNA of the CDR3 is TGTGCCAGCAGATTGACAGGGGGCTCGGCGACTGAAGCTTTCTTT.

The gene calls are TRBV20-1 and TRBJ2-1; no clear D. The CDR3 is 12 residues long. Germline V gene lookup returns CDR1 DFQATT and CDR2 SNEGSKA (reference sequence). V was trimmed by 0 bases and J by 8 bases, leaving 8 bases between them. The CDR3 DNA reads as TGCAGTGCTAGAGATGGTCCGGATGAGCAGTTCTTC. Its protein is CSARDGPDEQFF.

The chain couples TRBV7-2 to TRBJ1-4; 7 positions match TRBD1. The CDR3 loop spans 14 amino acids. Per the germline V gene, CDR1 is SGHTA and CDR2 is FQGNSA. Trimming cost V 5 bases and J 7 bases; bases outside gene matches: 7. CDR3 amino acids: CASSLRTGAEKLFF. The CDR3 DNA follows: TGTGCCAGCAGCCTAAGGACAGGTGCTGAAAAACTGTTTTTT.

The chain joins TRBV15 to TRBJ1-3; D unresolved. The CDR3 consists of 14 residues. V lost 5 bases and J 0 bases, leaving 8 bases between the germline ends. Germline V gene data show CDR1 as LNHNV and CDR2 as YYDKDF (reference sequence). The CDR3 is CATSGRPSGNTIYF. In DNA form, the CDR3 reads TGTGCCACCAGCGGAAGGCCCTCTGGAAACACCATATATTTT. Full variable domain (missing parts from reference TRBV15 and TRBJ1-3): DAMVIQNPRYQVTQFGKPVTLSCSQTLNHNVMYWYQQKSSQAPKLLFHYYDKDFNNEADTPDNFQSRRPNTSFCFLDIRSPGLGDTAMYLCATSGRPSGNTIYFGEGSWLTVV.

V and J are TRBV5-1 and TRBJ1-2; 7 bases match TRBD1. Per the germline V gene, CDR1 is SGHRS and CDR2 is YFSETQ. The trim removed 0 bases at V and 3 bases at J, leaving 5 bases unmatched. This CDR3 region has 15 residues. The CDR3 sequence: CASSLGGGQDYGYTF. The CDR3 DNA sequence: TGCGCCAGCAGCTTGGGAGGGGGCCAGGACTATGGCTACACCTTC.

This chain joins TRBV9 and TRBJ2-3; D is undetermined. Trimming took 0 bases from V and 11 from J, leaving 13 bases between them. The germline V gene has CDR1 SGDLS and CDR2 YYNGEE. The CDR3 totals 13 residues. CDR3 region: CASSVDPSLEQYF. The CDR3 bases are TGTGCCAGCAGCGTAGATCCATCCCTGGAGCAGTATTTT.

At least ten counts were recorded for this clonotype. The chain recombines TRBV9 with TRBJ1-1; 9 bases are shared with TRBD1. The CDR3 is 16 amino acids. V shed 0 bases, J shed 4 bases, and the junction held 7 bases outside the gene matches. Germline lookup yields CDR1 SGDLS and CDR2 YYNGEE. The CDR3 region has the DNA TGTGCCAGCAGCGTAGCCGGGACAGGGTTCAGCACTGAAGCTTTCTTT. Amino acid sequence: CASSVAGTGFSTEAFF.

V is TRBV6-5 and J is TRBJ2-2, with D uncertain. CDR1 and CDR2 from the germline V gene are MNHEY and SVGAGI. V was cut by 6 bases and J by 4 bases, with 6 bases left in between. CDR3 length: 12 amino acids. The CDR3 sequence: CASREGTGELFF. CDR3 DNA sequence: TGTGCCAGCAGGGAAGGCACCGGGGAGCTGTTTTTT.

This clonotype was seen more than once but under ten times. The CDR3 protein is CASAGLHSYEQYF. CDR3 DNA sequence: TGTGCCAGCGCGGGACTTCATTCCTACGAGCAGTACTTC. The chain recombines TRBV27 with TRBJ2-7, with a tentative D call TRBD2 (6 bases). Deletions cut 8 bases from V and 1 base from J, with 12 bases between. Germline values: CDR1 MNHEY, CDR2 SMNVEV (reference sequence). The CDR3 extends over 13 amino acids.

This chain connects TRBV6-5 to TRBJ1-2, with D uncertain. Germline V gene data show CDR1 as MNHEY and CDR2 as SVGAGI. CDR3 length equals 15 residues. V lost 0 bases and J 1 base, leaving 9 bases between the germline ends. CDR3 bases: TGTGCCAGCAGTTACTCCGACCGACTTAACTATGGCTACACCTTC. Its protein product is CASSYSDRLNYGYTF.

This clonotype was picked up many times. The chain employs TRBV7-8 and TRBJ2-3, with 9 bases fitting TRBD2. In germline, CDR1 is SGHVS, CDR2 FQNEAQ. CDR3 length: 16 residues. The ends lost 0 bases at V and 5 bases at J; junction bases unmatched: 6. This CDR3 is CASSLAGLAGRDTQYF. CDR3 nucleotides: TGTGCCAGCAGCTTAGCGGGCCTAGCGGGAAGAGATACGCAGTATTTT.

This clonotype was seen only a few times. The chain recombines TRBV9 with TRBJ2-7, with 9 bases fitting TRBD2. This CDR3 has 15 residues. Losses at the gene ends were 0 bases for V and 4 bases for J; bases not matched to a gene: 5. Germline V lookup: CDR1 SGDLS, CDR2 YYNGEE. The CDR3 reads CASSVGVAGVYEQYF. The CDR3 bases are TGTGCCAGCAGCGTAGGAGTAGCGGGGGTATACGAGCAGTACTTC.

V is TRBV6-5 and J is TRBJ2-1; TRBD2 agrees at 9 bases. V gave up 4 bases and J gave up 2 bases; unmatched junction bases: 6. The length of the CDR3 is 16 residues. The germline V gene encodes CDR1 MNHEY and CDR2 SVGAGI. The CDR3 loop is CASSSPASGTYNEQFF. The CDR3 region has the DNA TGTGCCAGCAGTTCCCCCGCTAGCGGGACCTACAATGAGCAGTTCTTC.

This clonotype was counted a few times. The chain combines TRBV12-3 or TRBV12-4 with TRBJ2-2; D not certain. Trimming left V 10 bases short and J 0 bases short, with 9 bases between. The CDR3 is made up of 13 amino acids. The CDR3 coding sequence is TGTGCCACCTCATACGCGAACACCGGGGAGCTGTTTTTT. This codes for CATSYANTGELFF.

This clonotype has only a few counts. This chain links TRBV5-6 with TRBJ2-6; no firm D call. V lost 6 bases, J lost 9 bases, and 7 bases lay in between. Germline V gene sequence: CDR1 SGHDT, CDR2 YYEEEE. The CDR3 runs to 11 residues. CDR3 nucleotides: TGTGCCAGCACCAACGTCAACGTCCTGACTTTC. As protein: CASTNVNVLTF. The complete variable domain, with remaining parts taken from reference TRBV5-6 and TRBJ2-6, reads DAGVTQSPTHLIKTRGQQVTLRCSPKSGHDTVSWYQQALGQGPQFIFQYYEEEERQRGNFPDRFSGHQFPNYSSELNVNALLLGDSALYLCASTNVNVLTFGAGSRLTVL.

This clonotype was seen many times. J is TRBJ2-7 and V is TRBV29-1; D unresolved. The germline V gene has CDR1 SQVTM and CDR2 ANQGSEA. The CDR3 consists of 13 residues. The V end was cut by 6 bases, the J end by 1 base, with 13 bases between. CDR3 sequence reads: CSVTPQHSYEQYF. For the CDR3, the DNA is TGCAGCGTGACACCACAGCATTCCTACGAGCAGTACTTC.